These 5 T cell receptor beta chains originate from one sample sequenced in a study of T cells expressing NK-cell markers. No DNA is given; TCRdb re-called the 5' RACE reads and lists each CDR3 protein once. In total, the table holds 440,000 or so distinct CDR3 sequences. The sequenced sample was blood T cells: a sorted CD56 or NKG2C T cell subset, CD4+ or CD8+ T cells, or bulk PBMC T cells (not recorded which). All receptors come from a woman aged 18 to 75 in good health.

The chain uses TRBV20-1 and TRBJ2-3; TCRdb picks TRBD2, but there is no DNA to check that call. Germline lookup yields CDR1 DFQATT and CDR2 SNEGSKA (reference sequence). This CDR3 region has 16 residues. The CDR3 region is CSARTSGRASTDTQYF.

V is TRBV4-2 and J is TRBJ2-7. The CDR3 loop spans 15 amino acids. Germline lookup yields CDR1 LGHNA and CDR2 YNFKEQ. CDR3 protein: CASSHFQDSSYEQYF.

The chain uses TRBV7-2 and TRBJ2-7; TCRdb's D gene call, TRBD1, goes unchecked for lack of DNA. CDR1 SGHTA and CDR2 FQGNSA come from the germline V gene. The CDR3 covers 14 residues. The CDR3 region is CASSFLGGSSKQYF. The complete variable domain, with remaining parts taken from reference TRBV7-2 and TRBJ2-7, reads GAGVSQSPSNKVTEKGKDVELRCDPISGHTALYWYRQSLGQGLEFLIYFQGNSAPDKSGLPSDRFSAERTGGSVSTLTIQRTQQEDSAVYLCASSFLGGSSKQYFGPGTRLTVT.

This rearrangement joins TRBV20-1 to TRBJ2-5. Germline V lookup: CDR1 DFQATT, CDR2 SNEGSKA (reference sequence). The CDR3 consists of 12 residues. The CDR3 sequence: CSALGWQETQYF.

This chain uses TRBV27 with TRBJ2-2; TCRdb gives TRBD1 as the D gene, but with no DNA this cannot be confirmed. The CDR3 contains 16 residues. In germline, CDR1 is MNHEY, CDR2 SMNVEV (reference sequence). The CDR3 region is CASSPGQGWDTGELFF.